This TCR beta chain was sequenced for a study of blood T cell repertoires in COVID-19. Study processing details: Amplification from reference gene primers served as the basis for estimated nucleated cell counts. Measured with immunoSEQ multiplex PCR; TCRdb has only the in-frame clones, and not every one. V, J and clone size reflect that table, while D and trimming were determined from the DNA. The profile shows roughly 230,000 clones, nearly 90% of them singletons. The CDR3 runs 12 residues. V was cut by 7 bases and J by 5 bases, with 12 bases left in between. Germline V gene sequence: CDR1 SGHRS, CDR2 YFSETQ.

The sequenced sample consisted of peripheral blood. The gene calls are TRBV5-1 and TRBJ1-1; the D gene is possibly TRBD1 (5 bases). This clonotype was sampled from a woman between 40 and 55 years old who had recovered from COVID-19. The CDR3 DNA reads TGCGCCAGCCGGCAGGGTTGGACTGAAGCTTTCTTT. It translates to CASRQGWTEAFF.